This TCR beta chain was captured in a study of T cells in Graves' hyperthyroidism and ophthalmopathy. Study observations and caveats: Blood samples included most of the expanded thyroid clonotypes exceeding 0.001. The model foresaw ophthalmopathy a median about 6.5 months prior to onset.

If no ophthalmopathy progression occurred within 18 months, Graves' hyperthyroidism was stable. Hyperthyroidism had been newly diagnosed in patients aged 18 to 65, and its duration was under 2 months. With 2 bases removed from V and 4 bases from J, the gap between germline ends came to 18 bases. Germline CDR1 and CDR2: MNHEY and SVGAGI. CDR3 length: 16 amino acids. This clonotype was observed at least ten times. Its antigen is currently unknown. Authors of the study amplified TCR beta CDR3 regions from RNA transcripts. An initial round of RT-PCR targeting the TCR CDR3 relied on the HTBI primer set. One entry per CDR3 protein, called by TCRdb with MiXCR from the multiplex PCR reads. The sample lists approximately 330,000 distinct CDR3 sequences; roughly 23% were seen once.

The TCR sequence derives from a woman aged 50 to 65 with Graves' hyperthyroidism. This chain connects TRBV6-5 to TRBJ2-7, with D possibly being TRBD1 or TRBD2 (5 bases each). Sequencing was performed on blood. CDR3 residues: CASSYGFSGALYEQYF. The CDR3 nucleotides are TGTGCCAGCAGTTACGGGTTCTCCGGGGCTCTTTACGAGCAGTACTTC.